This T cell receptor (beta chain) comes out of a study of Graves' ophthalmopathy and Graves' hyperthyroidism. Study-wide results and limits: Its predictions of ophthalmopathy progression gave the model roughly 71% sensitivity and approximately 72% specificity.

Looked up from germline, CDR1 is SQVTM and CDR2 is ANQGSEA. Trimming took off 7 bases at V and 2 bases at J, with 12 bases between the two ends. This CDR3 has 12 amino acids. Amplification targeted the TCR beta CDR3 regions, with RNA transcripts as the source material. First-round RT-PCR with HTBI primers preceded a second-round multiplex PCR. One entry per CDR3 protein, called by TCRdb with MiXCR from the multiplex PCR reads. In the table there are 900,000 to 1,200,000 distinct CDR3 sequences, 35% to 40% of which are singletons. At least ten counts were recorded for this clonotype. Its antigen is not known.

The rearrangement links TRBV29-1 to TRBJ2-7; D is possibly TRBD1 (5 bases). The sample consisted of peripheral blood or thyroid tissue (not recorded which). The TCR sequence derives from an adult man with Graves' hyperthyroidism. CDR3 region: CSATGAAYEQYF. Here the CDR3 DNA reads TGCAGCGCAACTGGGGCAGCCTACGAGCAGTACTTC.